This T cell receptor (beta chain) comes out of a study of blood T cell repertoires in COVID-19. Across the whole study: The origin of the acute and convalescent COVID-19 samples was the United States, Italy and Spain. PBMCs, B-cell-depleted T cells, or T cells provided the cDNA or gDNA that made up the material.

Authors' methods: How many nucleated cells were present was estimated from reference gene primer amplification. TCRdb's copy holds only in-frame clones and misses some; the assay was immunoSEQ multiplex PCR. D and trimming come from the DNA, and the V and J calls and clone size come from that table. The table records about 120,000 clones, 79% of them present only once. The sequenced sample was peripheral blood. The source of this sequence is a woman older than 75 with acute or convalescent COVID-19.

The CDR3 DNA reads as TGTGCCAGCTCCTCCCCGGGAGCGGTCCACGAGCAGTACTTC. Protein: CASSSPGAVHEQYF. The chain employs TRBV28 and TRBJ2-7, with a weak D call TRBD2 (6 bases). Germline CDR1 reads MDHEN; CDR2 reads SYDVKM. V was trimmed by 8 bases and J by 5 bases, leaving 19 bases between them. CDR3 length equals 14 residues.